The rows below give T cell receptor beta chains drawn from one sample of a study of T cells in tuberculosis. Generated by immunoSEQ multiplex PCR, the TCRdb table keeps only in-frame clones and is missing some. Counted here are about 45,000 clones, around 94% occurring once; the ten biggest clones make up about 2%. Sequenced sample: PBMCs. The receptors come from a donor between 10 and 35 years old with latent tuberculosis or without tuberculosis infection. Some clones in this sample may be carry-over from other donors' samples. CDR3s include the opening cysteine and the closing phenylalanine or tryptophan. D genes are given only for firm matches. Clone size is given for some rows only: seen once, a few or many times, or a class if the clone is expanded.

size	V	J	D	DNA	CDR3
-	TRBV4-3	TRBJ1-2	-	TGCGCCAGCAGCCAAGGACAGGCTAACTATGGCTACACCTTC	CASSQGQANYGYTF
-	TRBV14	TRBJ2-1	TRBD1	TGTGCCAGCAGCCAACTAGGACAGGGAATTAATGAGCAGTTCTTC	CASSQLGQGINEQFF
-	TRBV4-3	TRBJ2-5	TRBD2	TGCGCCAGCAGCCAAGATGGGCGGGAGGGACGGCGAGAGACCCAGTACTTC	CASSQDGREGRRETQYF
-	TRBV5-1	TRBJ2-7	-	TGCGCCAGCAGCCCAACCTCCTCTCAGATCTACGAGCAGTACTTC	CASSPTSSQIYEQYF
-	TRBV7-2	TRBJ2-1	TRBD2	TGTGCCAGCAGCTCGCTCCGCGGACTAGCGGGAGTAGGTGAGCAGTTCTTC	CASSSLRGLAGVGEQFF
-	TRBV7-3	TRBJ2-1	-	TGTGCCAGCAGCCAGCCGACTCCTAGCTCCTACAATGAGCAGTTCTTC	CASSQPTPSSYNEQFF
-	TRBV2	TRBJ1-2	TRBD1	TGTGCCAGCAGGGCGGGACAGGAGGGCGGCTACACCTTC	CASRAGQEGGYTF
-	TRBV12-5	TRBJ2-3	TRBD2	TGTGCTAGTGGTTTGGGGACTAGCGGGAGCACAGATACGCAGTATTTT	CASGLGTSGSTDTQYF
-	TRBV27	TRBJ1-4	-	TGTGCCAGCAGAAGGGGGGGAGCAACTAATGAAAAACTGTTTTTT	CASRRGGATNEKLFF
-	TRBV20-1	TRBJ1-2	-	TGCAGTGCTAGGCAGAACTATGGCTACACCTTC	CSARQNYGYTF
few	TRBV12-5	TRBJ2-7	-	TGTGCTAGTGGTATCCGGGACATTCTCGTCTACGAGCAGTACTTC	CASGIRDILVYEQYF
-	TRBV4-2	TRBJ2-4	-	TGTGCCAGCAGCCAAGGAAGGAGCGGGACAACTCTGGGAGCCAAAAACATTCAGTACTTC	CASSQGRSGTTLGAKNIQYF
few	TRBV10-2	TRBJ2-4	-	TGCGCCAGCAGTGGGGGGCTAGCCAAAAACATTCAGTACTTC	CASSGGLAKNIQYF
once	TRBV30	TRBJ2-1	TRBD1	TGTGCCTGGACCCACCGGGACAGGGTAAGCAATGAGCAGTTCTTC	CAWTHRDRVSNEQFF
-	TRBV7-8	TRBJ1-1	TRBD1	TGTGCCAGCAGCTTAGCGTGGAACAGGGGGGGAGAAGCTTTCTTT	CASSLAWNRGGEAFF
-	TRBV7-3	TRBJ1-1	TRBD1	TGTGCCAGCAGCCCCCTAGGACAGGGCACTGAAGCTTTCTTT	CASSPLGQGTEAFF